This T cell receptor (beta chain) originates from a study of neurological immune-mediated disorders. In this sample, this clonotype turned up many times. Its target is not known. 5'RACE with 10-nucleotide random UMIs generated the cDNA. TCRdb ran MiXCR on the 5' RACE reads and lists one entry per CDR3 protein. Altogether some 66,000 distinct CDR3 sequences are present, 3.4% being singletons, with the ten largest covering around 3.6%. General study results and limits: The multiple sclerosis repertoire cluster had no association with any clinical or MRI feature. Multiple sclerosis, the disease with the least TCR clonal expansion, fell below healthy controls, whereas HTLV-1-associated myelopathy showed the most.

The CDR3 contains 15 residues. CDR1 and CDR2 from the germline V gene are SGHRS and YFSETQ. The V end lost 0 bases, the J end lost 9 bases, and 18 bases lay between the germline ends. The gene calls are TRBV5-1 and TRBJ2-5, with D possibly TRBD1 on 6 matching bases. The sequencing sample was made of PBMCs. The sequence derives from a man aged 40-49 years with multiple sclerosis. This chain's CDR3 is CASSLVTGSVVAQYF. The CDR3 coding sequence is TGCGCCAGCAGCTTGGTCACAGGGTCCGTGGTGGCCCAGTACTTC.